A single T cell receptor (beta chain) is shown here with its context. It lacks a known antigen. Base qualities were left out, and no much larger clone turns up one base away. The method behind the library was the immunoSEQ multiplex PCR assay. TCRdb took this table from immuneACCESS and kept in-frame rearrangements with V and J called. Such tables lack part of the clones; where checked against another copy, unresolved V genes explain under half of the gap, and the rest is unexplained. A total of about 130,000 clones appear in this sample, about 93% of them only once. The ten biggest clones cover 14% of the sample. The data originate from a study of control samples from healthy donors and cancer patients (dated by TCRdb to the early 2020s). The junction carries 11 bases between V and J, which are trimmed by 5 bases and 0 bases respectively. Per the germline V gene (reference sequence), MNHEY is the CDR1 and SMNVEV is the CDR2. Its CDR3 holds 15 amino acids, cysteine through phenylalanine. Just CDR3 DNA is preserved here, 45 bases in frame from base 1.

Source material: PBMCs. The receptor chain draws on TRBV27 and TRBJ1-3, with the D gene call left open. The TCR sequence derives from a man aged 60 to 75 with colorectal cancer. CDR3 region: CASSGGFSSGNTIYF. DNA sequence: TGTGCCAGCAGTGGCGGGTTCAGCTCTGGAAACACCATATATTTT.